The 8 T cell receptor beta chains listed next were all sequenced from one sample in a study of T cell responses to AZD1222 COVID-19 vaccine. Clones were sequenced by immunoSEQ multiplex PCR, and TCRdb holds only the in-frame ones, with some missing. The top ten hold about 1.8% of the sample, which has 110,000 to 150,000 clones, roughly 91% seen once. Sequenced material: peripheral blood, taken 28 days after the second AZD1222 dose. The origin of the receptors is an adult who received the AZD1222 COVID-19 vaccine.

The rearrangement joins TRBV18 to TRBJ1-4; the match to TRBD1 covers 7 bases. The length of the CDR3 is 16 residues. CDR1 and CDR2 (germline): KGHSH, LQKENI. With V trimmed by 4 bases and J by 0 bases, 5 bases remained unmatched. CDR3 nucleotides: TGTGCCAGCTCACGGGGGACAGCTGCAACTAATGAAAAACTGTTTTTT. This sequence encodes CASSRGTAATNEKLFF.

This clone was seen only once. Here the CDR3 DNA reads TGTGCCTGGTCGCGGAGGAGAAGCTCCTACGAGCAGTACTTC. Protein: CAWSRRRSSYEQYF. The chain employs TRBV30 and TRBJ2-7; maybe TRBD2 (5 bases). The CDR3 extends over 14 amino acids. The V gene's germline CDR1 is GTSNPN and CDR2 SVGIG (reference sequence). V was shortened by 5 bases and J by 0 bases, with 14 bases between the two germline ends.

The chain carries TRBV5-1 and TRBJ2-7; 7 bases are a match to TRBD1. J lost 5 bases, V lost 8 bases, and 7 bases had no gene match. The CDR3 consists of 12 residues. Germline values: CDR1 SGHRS, CDR2 YFSETQ. DNA of the CDR3: TGCGCCAGGTTTGACAGGGATGACGAGCAGTACTTC. It encodes CARFDRDDEQYF.

This chain uses TRBV4-2 with TRBJ1-5; 7 nucleotides agree with TRBD1. CDR1 and CDR2 from the germline V gene are LGHNA and YNFKEQ. The V segment lost 0 bases and the J segment 1 base; nucleotides outside the gene matches: 3. The CDR3 has 16 residues. In DNA, the CDR3 is TGTGCCAGCAGCCAAGATAGGGGACAGAGCAATCAGCCCCAGCATTTT. Translation: CASSQDRGQSNQPQHF.

CDR3 residues: CAISDPGQGFTYEQYF. CDR3 sequence (DNA): TGTGCCATCAGTGATCCGGGACAGGGCTTTACCTACGAGCAGTACTTC. This chain links TRBV10-3 with TRBJ2-7; 9 positions match TRBD1. The CDR3 extends over 16 amino acids. Losses at the gene ends were 3 bases for V and 2 bases for J; bases not matched to a gene: 8. Germline CDR1 is ENHRY and CDR2 is SYGVKD.

Written as DNA, the CDR3 is TGTGCCAGCAGCAAAACCGTGGCGGCGGCGGTCGATGAGCAGTTCTTC. Its protein product is CASSKTVAAAVDEQFF. The chain uses TRBV21-1 and TRBJ2-1; TRBD2, the table's D call, lacks a check against the DNA. TRBV21-1 is recorded as a pseudogene. The CDR3 runs 16 residues.

V usage is TRBV19 and J usage is TRBJ2-6; tentatively, D is TRBD1 or TRBD2 (8 bases each). The ends were cut back, 4 bases at V and 3 bases at J, with 22 bases in the middle. This CDR3 contains 19 residues. Germline CDR1 is LNHDA and CDR2 is SQIVND (reference sequence). The CDR3 protein is CASSTSGGTGRFGANVLTF. The CDR3 nucleotides are TGTGCCAGTAGTACCTCGGGGGGGACAGGCAGGTTTGGGGCCAACGTCCTGACTTTC.

CDR3 DNA sequence: TGTGCCAGCAGAATCGATAGGGCGGGTGAGCAGTTCTTC. Its translation: CASRIDRAGEQFF. The rearrangement links TRBV2 to TRBJ2-1, with a tentative D call TRBD2 (5 bases). V was trimmed by 6 bases and J by 9 bases, leaving 15 bases between them. The CDR3 totals 13 residues. Germline V gene sequence: CDR1 SNHLY, CDR2 FYNNEI. The full variable domain, rest sourced from reference TRBV2 and TRBJ2-1, is EPEVTQTPSHQVTQMGQEVILRCVPISNHLYFYWYRQILGQKVEFLVSFYNNEISEKSEIFDDQFSVERPDGSNFTLKIRSTKLEDSAMYFCASRIDRAGEQFFGPGTRLTVL.